One sample yielded the 25 T cell receptor beta chains listed below, sequenced in a study of blood T cell repertoires in COVID-19. Generated by immunoSEQ multiplex PCR, the TCRdb table keeps only in-frame clones and is missing some. The sample comprises about 160,000 clones, less than 85% of which are singletons, and more than 9% rests with the top ten. The source material was peripheral blood. The receptor set was obtained from a woman of 80 years or more with active or convalescent COVID-19.

The chain is built from TRBV6-5 and TRBJ2-1, with 10 bases fitting TRBD2. J lost 8 bases, V lost 6 bases, and 10 bases had no gene match. CDR3 length: 15 residues. Germline V gene lookup returns CDR1 MNHEY and CDR2 SVGAGI. The CDR3 is CASSHRLAGEDEQFF. As DNA, the CDR3 is TGTGCCAGCAGCCACAGGCTAGCGGGAGAAGATGAGCAGTTCTTC.

V is TRBV6-6 and J is TRBJ2-3, with 8 positions matching TRBD1. This CDR3 has 13 residues. CDR1 and CDR2 from the germline V gene are MNHNY and SVGAGI (reference sequence). V gave up 6 bases and J gave up 3 bases; unmatched junction bases: 2. CDR3 DNA sequence: TGTGCCAGCAGACAGGGGGGTACAGATACGCAGTATTTT. It translates to CASRQGGTDTQYF.

DNA for the CDR3: TGTGCCACCGGGCCGGGACAGGGGGATATGGGCAATCAGCCCCAGCATTTT. This translates into CATGPGQGDMGNQPQHF. This chain connects TRBV24-1 to TRBJ1-5; TRBD1 matches 11 bases. Trimming at V came to 9 bases and at J to 2 bases, leaving 11 bases not matched to a gene. The CDR3 totals 17 residues. From germline, CDR1 is KGHDR and CDR2 SFDVKD.

The gene calls are TRBV10-3 and TRBJ2-2; TRBD2 matches 8 bases. J lost 4 bases, V lost 2 bases, and 6 bases had no gene match. The CDR3 length is 16 residues. From germline, CDR1 is ENHRY and CDR2 SYGVKD. CDR3 DNA: TGTGCCATCAGTGAGACCGCGGGAGGCTCCACCGGGGAGCTGTTTTTT. This codes for CAISETAGGSTGELFF.

The V and J genes are TRBV11-3 and TRBJ2-2; 12 bases are a match to TRBD2. The CDR3 length is 17 residues. Germline V lookup: CDR1 SGHNT, CDR2 YENEEA. With V trimmed by 5 bases and J by 6 bases, 10 bases remained unmatched. For the CDR3, the DNA is TGTGCCAGCAGCCTCTCTAGCGGGAGGGCCAAGGCCGGGGAGCTGTTTTTT. Protein: CASSLSSGRAKAGELFF.

The chain combines TRBV5-4 with TRBJ1-4, with 10 positions matching TRBD1. V dropped 4 bases and J dropped 6; count of bases not matched to a gene: 6. The germline V gene encodes CDR1 SGHNT and CDR2 YYREEE (reference sequence). This CDR3 comprises 15 residues. The CDR3 region is CASSTRQGADEKLFF. CDR3 nucleotide sequence: TGTGCCAGCAGCACTAGACAGGGGGCCGATGAAAAACTGTTTTTT.

The gene calls are TRBV4-1 and TRBJ2-1; D unclear. V was clipped by 2 bases and J by 1 base, with 12 bases between them. In germline, CDR1 is MGHRA, CDR2 YSYEKL. The CDR3 covers 16 residues. CDR3 protein: CASSQITALSYNEQFF. CDR3 in DNA: TGCGCCAGCAGCCAAATTACAGCTTTATCCTACAATGAGCAGTTCTTC.

The chain is built from TRBV11-2 and TRBJ2-1; 15 nucleotides line up with TRBD2. CDR1 SGHAT and CDR2 FQNNGV come from the germline V gene. The CDR3 covers 19 residues. The V gene end was trimmed by 0 bases and the J gene end by 7 bases; junction bases not matched to a gene: 10. The CDR3 DNA sequence: TGTGCCAGCAGCTTAGATCCCCCAGGACTAGCGGGAGGGCTGAATGAGCAGTTCTTC. It is translated as CASSLDPPGLAGGLNEQFF.

This clone was detected a few times. The V call is TRBV3-1 (or the pseudogene TRBV3-2), the J call TRBJ2-7; 7 nucleotides match TRBD1. This CDR3 region has 15 residues. Germline-derived CDR1 and CDR2 are LGHDT and YNNKEL (reference sequence). With V trimmed by 4 bases and J by 0 bases, 6 bases remained unmatched. The CDR3 DNA is TGTGCCAGCAGCCGGGGGACAGTCCCCTCCTACGAGCAGTACTTC. Translating it yields CASSRGTVPSYEQYF.

The genes are TRBV11-2 and TRBJ2-7; 8 bases line up with TRBD1. This CDR3 contains 14 residues. Losses at the gene ends were 2 bases for V and 6 bases for J; bases not matched to a gene: 6. The germline V gene encodes CDR1 SGHAT and CDR2 FQNNGV. CDR3 residues: CASSLLQGVGEQYF. The DNA of the CDR3 is TGTGCCAGCAGCTTACTACAGGGGGTTGGCGAGCAGTACTTC.

The V and J genes are TRBV4-1 and TRBJ2-4; no firm D call. There are 17 residues in the CDR3. The germline V and J ends were trimmed by 0 bases and 0 bases, with 12 bases remaining between them. In germline, CDR1 is MGHRA, CDR2 YSYEKL. The CDR3 spells CASSQDLAGIAKNIQYF. The CDR3 DNA is TGCGCCAGCAGCCAAGATTTGGCAGGTATAGCCAAAAACATTCAGTACTTC.

The chain uses TRBV2 and TRBJ1-2; D not certain. Per the germline V gene, CDR1 is SNHLY and CDR2 is FYNNEI. Between the trimmed V and J ends, which lost 11 bases and 3 bases, there was a span of 10 bases. This CDR3 spans 11 amino acids. This CDR3 reads CAGTVHYGYTF. DNA of the CDR3: TGTGCCGGAACAGTTCACTATGGCTACACCTTC.

This chain joins TRBV7-9 and TRBJ2-5, with D perhaps TRBD2 (6 bases). In germline, CDR1 is SEHNR, CDR2 FQNEAQ (reference sequence). Trimming took 6 bases from V and 1 from J, leaving 15 bases between them. CDR3 length: 15 residues. The CDR3, as DNA: TGTGCCAGCAGTCGAAGGAGGGTAGGCCAAGAGACCCAGTACTTC. It is translated as CASSRRRVGQETQYF.

This chain joins TRBV9 and TRBJ2-5; TRBD2 agrees at 8 bases. This CDR3 region has 15 residues. Trimming took 1 base from V and 5 from J; bases not matched to a gene: 7. CDR1 SGDLS and CDR2 YYNGEE come from the germline V gene. This CDR3 is CASSVSPSGRETQYF. For the CDR3, the DNA is TGTGCCAGCAGCGTAAGCCCTAGCGGGCGGGAGACCCAGTACTTC.

The V call is TRBV28, the J call TRBJ1-5, with TRBD1 matching 8 bases. This CDR3 spans 14 amino acids. J was trimmed by 3 bases and V by 5 bases; bases with no gene match: 3. CDR1 and CDR2 (germline): MDHEN, SYDVKM. The CDR3 nucleotides are TGTGCCAGCAGTCAGGACAGGGCCAATCAGCCCCAGCATTTT. It encodes CASSQDRANQPQHF.

The chain employs TRBV5-1 and TRBJ1-2, with a possible D match to TRBD1 (6 bases). This CDR3 region has 15 residues. V lost 4 bases and J 2 bases, leaving 15 bases between the germline ends. Germline assignment: CDR1 SGHRS and CDR2 YFSETQ. The CDR3: CASSLLQGKNYGYTF. The CDR3 nucleotides are TGCGCCAGCAGCCTACTCCAGGGGAAGAACTATGGCTACACCTTC.

This clone occurred once. This chain joins TRBV9 and TRBJ2-5; D is possibly TRBD1 (5 bases). Germline V gene data show CDR1 as SGDLS and CDR2 as YYNGEE. CDR3 length equals 13 residues. The V end was cut by 4 bases, the J end by 5 bases, with 12 bases between. The CDR3 region is CASSTRVSETQYF. As DNA, the CDR3 is TGTGCCAGCAGCACCAGGGTATCCGAGACCCAGTACTTC.

The rearrangement uses TRBV28 and TRBJ1-1; D not certain. The length of the CDR3 is 14 residues. CDR1 and CDR2 from the germline V gene are MDHEN and SYDVKM. V lost 3 bases and J lost 1, with 9 bases in between. CDR3 protein: CASSFGPENTEAFF. The CDR3 region has the DNA TGTGCCAGCAGTTTTGGTCCAGAGAACACTGAAGCTTTCTTT.

V is TRBV5-4 and J is TRBJ1-2; no reliable D call. The CDR3 consists of 14 residues. The germline V gene has CDR1 SGHNT and CDR2 YYREEE (reference sequence). Trimming removed 3 bases from V and 5 bases from J, with 14 bases in between. CDR3 nucleotides: TGTGCCAGCAGCTCCAGGACGGACTTATATGGCTACACCTTC. Translating it yields CASSSRTDLYGYTF.

The chain carries TRBV7-9 and TRBJ2-5; TRBD1 matches at 10 bases. V was clipped by 5 bases and J by 5 bases; unmatched bases: 14. Germline V gene sequence: CDR1 SEHNR, CDR2 FQNEAQ (reference sequence). The CDR3 is made up of 17 amino acids. CDR3 loop: CASSQPRDRGRRETQYF. Here the CDR3 DNA reads TGTGCCAGCAGCCAACCCCGGGACAGGGGTCGACGGGAGACCCAGTACTTC.

V is TRBV7-3 and J is TRBJ1-1; D is possibly TRBD1 (5 bases). Germline assignment: CDR1 SGHTA and CDR2 FQGTGA. The CDR3 loop spans 12 amino acids. V was cut by 5 bases and J by 4 bases, with 8 bases left in between. The DNA of the CDR3 is TGTGCCAGCAGCAGGGGCGTCACTGAAGCTTTCTTT. The encoded protein is CASSRGVTEAFF. The complete variable domain, with remaining parts taken from reference TRBV7-3 and TRBJ1-1, reads GAGVSQTPSNKVTEKGKYVELRCDPISGHTALYWYRQSLGQGPEFLIYFQGTGAADDSGLPNDRFFAVRPEGSVSTLKIQRTERGDSAVYLCASSRGVTEAFFGQGTRLTVV.

The genes are TRBV19 and TRBJ2-1; 11 bases match TRBD2. V lost 0 bases and J lost 10; bases outside the gene matches: 8. The CDR3 runs 16 residues. CDR1 is LNHDA, CDR2 SQIVND, per germline (reference sequence). The CDR3 DNA sequence: TGTGCCAGTAGTATAGAAGCTAGCGGGAGGATATACGAGCAGTTCTTC. Translated, it gives CASSIEASGRIYEQFF.

The chain combines TRBV2 with TRBJ1-5; D possibly corresponds to TRBD1 (5 bases). Trimming pared 4 bases from V and 6 bases from J, leaving 16 bases between. The CDR3 spans 15 residues. Germline V lookup: CDR1 SNHLY, CDR2 FYNNEI. Here the CDR3 DNA reads TGTGCCAGCAGTGTCCCTTCGGGGGGTGGTCAGCCCCAGCATTTT. It codes for CASSVPSGGGQPQHF.

This clone was picked up a small number of times. The rearrangement links TRBV9 to TRBJ2-3; D is unresolved. CDR3 length: 14 amino acids. V lost 0 bases to trimming and J lost 0 bases, with 5 bases between them. CDR1 and CDR2 from the germline V gene are SGDLS and YYNGEE. CDR3 protein: CASSVAGSTDTQYF. The DNA of the CDR3 is TGTGCCAGCAGCGTAGCGGGTAGCACAGATACGCAGTATTTT.

The chain is built from TRBV6-2 or TRBV6-3 and TRBJ2-7, with 8 bases matching TRBD2. Germline V gene sequence: CDR1 MNHEY, CDR2 SVGEGT. After removal of 4 bases from V and 1 base from J, the junction contained 6 bases not matched to a gene. CDR3 size: 15 residues. CDR3 DNA: TGTGCCAGCAGTTCGGGCGGGAGGTCATCCTACGAGCAGTACTTC. Translating gives CASSSGGRSSYEQYF.